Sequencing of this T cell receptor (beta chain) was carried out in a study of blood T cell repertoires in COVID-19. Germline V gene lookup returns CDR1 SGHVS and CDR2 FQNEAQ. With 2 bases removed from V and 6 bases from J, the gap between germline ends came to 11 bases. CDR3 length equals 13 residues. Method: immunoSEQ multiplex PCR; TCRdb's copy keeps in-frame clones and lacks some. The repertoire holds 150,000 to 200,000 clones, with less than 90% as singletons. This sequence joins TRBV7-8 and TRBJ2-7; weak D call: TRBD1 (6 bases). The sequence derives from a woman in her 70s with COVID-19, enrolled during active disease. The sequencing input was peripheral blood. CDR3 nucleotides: TGTGCCAGCAGCTTATTCAGGGGCCCCGAGCAGTACGTC. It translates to CASSLFRGPEQYV.